A selection of T cell receptor beta chains follows, all from one sample in a study of control samples from healthy donors and cancer patients. The assay was immunoSEQ multiplex PCR, and TCRdb's table has in-frame clones only and misses some. The sample records about 94,000 clones, 90% being singletons. The specimen sequenced was blood. These receptors all stem from a woman under 30 in good health. CDR3s include the opening cysteine and the closing phenylalanine or tryptophan. The order of the fields is D gene, clone size, J gene, V gene, CDR3 length, CDR3 DNA, CDR3 protein. The D gene is left open where the match is weak. Some rows have no size entry. The others give once, few or many, or a class for an expanded clone.

TRBD1	.	TRBJ2-7	TRBV5-1	15	TGCGCCAGCAGCCGAGGACAGGGTGGGTCCTACGAGCAGTACTTC	CASSRGQGGSYEQYF
.	.	TRBJ1-1	TRBV7-9	14	TGTGCCAGCAGCTTAGCTGGACAAGACACTGAAGCTTTCTTT	CASSLAGQDTEAFF
.	.	TRBJ2-2	TRBV6-6	14	TGTGCCAGCATGGGCAATCATATGGCCGGGGAGCTGTTTTTT	CASMGNHMAGELFF
TRBD1	.	TRBJ2-7	TRBV6-5	13	TGTGCCAGCTCCTGGGACAGGGGCTACGAGCAGTACTTC	CASSWDRGYEQYF
TRBD1	.	TRBJ1-6	TRBV14	16	TGTGCCAGCAGCTTGATTGGACAGGGTTATAATTCACCCCTCCACTTT	CASSLIGQGYNSPLHF
.	.	TRBJ1-1	TRBV19	14	TGTGCCAGTAGTGAGGGCCCTATGAACACTGAAGCTTTCTTT	CASSEGPMNTEAFF
.	.	TRBJ1-1	TRBV2	13	TGTGCCAGCAGCGTTAAGTCGAACACTGAAGCTTTCTTT	CASSVKSNTEAFF
TRBD1	.	TRBJ1-2	TRBV6-5	14	TGTGCCAGCAGTTACTCGGGACAGGGGTATGGCTACACCTTC	CASSYSGQGYGYTF
.	.	TRBJ1-1	TRBV27	15	TGTGCCAGCAGTCCGGGAGGCTACATGAACACTGAAGCTTTCTTT	CASSPGGYMNTEAFF
.	few	TRBJ1-5	TRBV5-1	13	TGCGCCAGCAGCTTGGGGGCCAATCAGCCCCAGCATTTT	CASSLGANQPQHF
.	.	TRBJ1-5	TRBV7-9	16	TGTGCCAGCAGCTTAGCCCACCAGACAGAGAATCAGCCCCAGCATTTT	CASSLAHQTENQPQHF
TRBD1	once	TRBJ2-3	TRBV28	14	TGTTCATGTTCGGGACAGGGGTTTTTAGATACGCAGTATTTT	CSCSGQGFLDTQYF
TRBD2	.	TRBJ2-1	TRBV5-1	15	TGCGCCAGCAGCTTGGCCGGGACTAGCATCAATGAGCAGTTCTTC	CASSLAGTSINEQFF
.	.	TRBJ1-2	TRBV2	15	TGTGCCAGCAGTGAAGCGCCCGGAGCGTGGGGCGGCTACACCTTC	CASSEAPGAWGGYTF
.	.	TRBJ1-6	TRBV21-1	17	TGTGCCAGCAGCATCCATCTGGACAGGGAAGAGGGTCCACCCCTCCACTTT	CASSIHLDREEGPPLHF
.	.	TRBJ1-2	TRBV4-1	16	TGCGCCAGCAGCCAAGATCACATGTTACAGGGCGAAGGCTACACCTTC	CASSQDHMLQGEGYTF
.	.	TRBJ1-3	TRBV29-1	14	TGCAGCGCAACAGGTGGGACCTCTGGAAACACCATATATTTT	CSATGGTSGNTIYF
.	.	TRBJ1-1	TRBV6-5	15	TGTGCCACCGATATCAGGTTTTTTAAGAACACTGAAGCTTTCTTT	CATDIRFFKNTEAFF
TRBD1	.	TRBJ2-1	TRBV3-1/TRBV3-2	19	TGTGCCAGCAGCCAAGGTGGGACAGGCATGCCCAAAGCCTACAATGAGCAGTTCTTC	CASSQGGTGMPKAYNEQFF
.	.	TRBJ1-1	TRBV2	13	TGTGCCAGCAGTGACGGCGAGTGGACTGAAGCTTTCTTT	CASSDGEWTEAFF
.	.	TRBJ1-2	TRBV14	17	TGTGCCAGCAGCCAATGGGGGCAGCGCCCCGACGAATATGGCTACACCTTC	CASSQWGQRPDEYGYTF
.	.	TRBJ2-1	TRBV28	13	TGTGCCAGCAGTTTGACCCAGGGGATTGAGCAGTTCTTC	CASSLTQGIEQFF
.	.	TRBJ2-7	TRBV3-1/TRBV3-2	15	TGTGCCAGCAGCCAAGGAGGGACAAATCTGGTCGAGCAGTACTTC	CASSQGGTNLVEQYF
TRBD2	.	TRBJ2-2	TRBV5-1	15	TGCGCCAGCAGCCCGGGAGGGATTAGGACCGGGGAGCTGTTTTTT	CASSPGGIRTGELFF
TRBD1	.	TRBJ2-6	TRBV13	18	TGTGCCAGCAGCTTACGTGGACAGGGGATATCTGGGGCCAACGTCCTGACTTTC	CASSLRGQGISGANVLTF
TRBD2	few	TRBJ2-2	TRBV5-1	15	TGCGCCAGCAGCTTGTTAGCGGGGAACACCGGGGAGCTGTTTTTT	CASSLLAGNTGELFF
.	.	TRBJ1-1	TRBV7-9	12	TGTGCCAGCAGCTCGAGGTACACTGAAGCTTTCTTT	CASSSRYTEAFF
.	.	TRBJ1-5	TRBV6-5	13	TGTGCCAGCAACGAAGGGGGCAATCAGCCCCAGCATTTT	CASNEGGNQPQHF
.	.	TRBJ2-2	TRBV24-1	18	TGTGCCACCAGTGATTCGGGGGGGACAGGGCTAAACACCGGGGAGCTGTTTTTT	CATSDSGGTGLNTGELFF
TRBD1	.	TRBJ2-7	TRBV24-1	17	TGTGCCACCAGTGATCGGACCGGGACAGGAGTCTCCTACGAGCAGTACTTC	CATSDRTGTGVSYEQYF
.	.	TRBJ2-7	TRBV24-1	11	TGTGCCACCTACCGGGGCTACGAGCAGTACTTC	CATYRGYEQYF
.	.	TRBJ2-3	TRBV5-1	14	TGCGCCAGCAGCGACCTCTTACTAGCAGATACGCAGTATTTT	CASSDLLLADTQYF
TRBD1	.	TRBJ2-7	TRBV9	15	TGTGCCAGCAGCGCCCACCGGGACAGGGACCACGAGCAGTACTTC	CASSAHRDRDHEQYF
.	.	TRBJ1-2	TRBV6-6	13	TGTGCCAGCAGCGCACAGGCGAACTATGGCTACACCTTC	CASSAQANYGYTF
TRBD2	.	TRBJ2-1	TRBV4-1	17	TGCGCCAGCAGCCTGCGGACTAGCGGAAGCTCCTACAATGAGCAGTTCTTC	CASSLRTSGSSYNEQFF